This TCR gamma chain derives from a study of gamma delta lymphoproliferative disorders and STAT genes. Study context: At least 50 ng of genomic DNA went into each LymphoTrack Dx TCRG Assay library. Delta libraries were made per EuroClonality-NGS working group procedure.

PBMCs from patients and controls supplied the genomic DNA for sequencing. TCRdb fed the multiplex PCR reads into CATT to redo clone calling. The sample holds 650 to 950 gamma-chain clones; roughly 30% are singletons and the top ten take roughly 40%. Study observations and caveats: Low-frequency NGS calls may be less specific; leukemic clone sharing needs confirmation.

A few counts support this clone. Its antigen is not known. The DNA is omitted, as the CDR3 cannot be located on it reliably, and the CDR3 follows TCRdb's listing. The source material was blood. This clonotype originated in a human donor in good health.

This CDR3 is CATWDRPEITKIIIRNSLAVEQHF. Here the V gene is TRGV3, but the J gene went uncalled. The germline V gene encodes CDR1 VTNTFY and CDR2 YDVSTARD (reference sequence). 24 amino acids form the CDR3, both terminal residues included.